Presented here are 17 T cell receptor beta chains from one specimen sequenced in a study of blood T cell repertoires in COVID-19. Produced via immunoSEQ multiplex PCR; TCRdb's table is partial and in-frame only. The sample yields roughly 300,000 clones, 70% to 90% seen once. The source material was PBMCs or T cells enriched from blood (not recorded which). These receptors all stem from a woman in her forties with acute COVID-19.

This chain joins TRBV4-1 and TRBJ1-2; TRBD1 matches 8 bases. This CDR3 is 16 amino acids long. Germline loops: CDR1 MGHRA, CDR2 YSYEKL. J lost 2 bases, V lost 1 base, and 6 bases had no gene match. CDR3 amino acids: CASSQGGSGGNYGYTF. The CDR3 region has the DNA TGCGCCAGCAGCCAAGGAGGCTCAGGGGGCAACTATGGCTACACCTTC.

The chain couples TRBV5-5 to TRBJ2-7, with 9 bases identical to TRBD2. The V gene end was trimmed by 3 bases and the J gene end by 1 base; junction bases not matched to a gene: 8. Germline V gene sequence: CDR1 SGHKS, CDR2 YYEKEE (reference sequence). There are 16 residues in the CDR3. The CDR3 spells CASSWGASGISYEQYF. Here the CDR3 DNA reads TGTGCCAGCAGCTGGGGGGCTAGCGGGATTTCCTACGAGCAGTACTTC.

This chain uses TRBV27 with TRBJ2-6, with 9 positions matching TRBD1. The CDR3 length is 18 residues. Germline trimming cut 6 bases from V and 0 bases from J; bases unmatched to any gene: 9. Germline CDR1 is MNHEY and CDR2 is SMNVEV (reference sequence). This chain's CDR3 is CASRTTGGPLSGANVLTF. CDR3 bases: TGTGCCAGCAGAACGACAGGGGGACCACTCTCTGGGGCCAACGTCCTGACTTTC.

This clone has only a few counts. Here the CDR3 reads CASSSLGTGVQGEQFF. As DNA, the CDR3 is TGTGCCAGCAGTTCTCTCGGGACAGGCGTTCAGGGGGAGCAGTTCTTC. V usage is TRBV28 and J usage is TRBJ2-1; the match to TRBD1 covers 8 bases. Unmatched junction bases numbered 15, after V lost 4 bases and J lost 10 bases. Looked up from germline, CDR1 is MDHEN and CDR2 is SYDVKM. The length of the CDR3 is 16 residues.

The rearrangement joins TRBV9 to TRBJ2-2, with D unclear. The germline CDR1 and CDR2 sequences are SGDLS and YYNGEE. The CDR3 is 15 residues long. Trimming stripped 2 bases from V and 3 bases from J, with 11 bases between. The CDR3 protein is CASSVEPRDTGELFF. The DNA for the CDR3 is TGTGCCAGCAGCGTGGAGCCGAGAGACACCGGGGAGCTGTTTTTT.

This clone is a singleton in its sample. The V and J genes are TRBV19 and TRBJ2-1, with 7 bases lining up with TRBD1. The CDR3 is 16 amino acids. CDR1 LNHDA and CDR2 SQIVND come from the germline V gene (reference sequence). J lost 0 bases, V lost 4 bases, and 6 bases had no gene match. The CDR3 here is CASSKGQTLSYNEQFF. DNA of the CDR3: TGTGCCAGTAGTAAGGGACAGACGCTCTCCTACAATGAGCAGTTCTTC.

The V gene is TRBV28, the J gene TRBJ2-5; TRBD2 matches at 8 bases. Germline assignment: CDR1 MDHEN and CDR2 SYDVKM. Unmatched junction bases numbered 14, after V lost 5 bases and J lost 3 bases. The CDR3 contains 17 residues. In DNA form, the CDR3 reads TGTGCCAGCAGTCCCACCCGATTAGCGGGAATGAAAGAGACCCAGTACTTC. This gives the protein CASSPTRLAGMKETQYF. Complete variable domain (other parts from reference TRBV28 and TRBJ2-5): DVKVTQSSRYLVKRTGEKVFLECVQDMDHENMFWYRQDPGLGLRLIYFSYDVKMKEKGDIPEGYSVSREKKERFSLILESASTNQTSMYLCASSPTRLAGMKETQYFGPGTRLLVL.

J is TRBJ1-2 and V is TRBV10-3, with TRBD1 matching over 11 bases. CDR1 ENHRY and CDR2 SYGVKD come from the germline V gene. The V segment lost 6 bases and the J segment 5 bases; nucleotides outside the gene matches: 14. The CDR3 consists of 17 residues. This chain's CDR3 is CAISPGTGGTAIYGYTF. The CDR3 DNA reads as TGTGCCATCAGCCCCGGGACAGGGGGGACGGCAATTTATGGCTACACCTTC.

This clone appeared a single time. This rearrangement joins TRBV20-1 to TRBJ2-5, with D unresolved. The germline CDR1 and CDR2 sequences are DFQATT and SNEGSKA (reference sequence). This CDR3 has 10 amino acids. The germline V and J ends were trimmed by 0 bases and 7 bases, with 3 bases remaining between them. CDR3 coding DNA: TGCAGTGCTAGAGATCTGACCCAGTACTTC. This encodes CSARDLTQYF.

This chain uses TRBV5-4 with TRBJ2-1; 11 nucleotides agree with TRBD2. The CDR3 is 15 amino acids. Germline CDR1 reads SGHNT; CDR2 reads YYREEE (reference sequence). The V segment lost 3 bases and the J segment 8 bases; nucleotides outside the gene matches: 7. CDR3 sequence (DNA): TGTGCCAGCAGCTGGGGTAGCGGGAGGGCCGATGAGCAGTTCTTC. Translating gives CASSWGSGRADEQFF.

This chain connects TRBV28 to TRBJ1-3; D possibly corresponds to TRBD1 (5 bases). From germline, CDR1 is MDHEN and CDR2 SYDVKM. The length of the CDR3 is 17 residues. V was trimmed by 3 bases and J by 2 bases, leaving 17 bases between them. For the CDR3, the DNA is TGTGCCAGCAGTTTTCTTCCAGGGTACTTGGCTGGAAACACCATATATTTT. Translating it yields CASSFLPGYLAGNTIYF.

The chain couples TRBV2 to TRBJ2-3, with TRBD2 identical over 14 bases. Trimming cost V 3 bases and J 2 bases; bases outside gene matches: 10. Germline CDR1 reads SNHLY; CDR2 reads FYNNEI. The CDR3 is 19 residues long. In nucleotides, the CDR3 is TGTGCCAGCAGTGACCTGGGACTAGCGGGAGTGGGTTCCACAGATACGCAGTATTTT. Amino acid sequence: CASSDLGLAGVGSTDTQYF. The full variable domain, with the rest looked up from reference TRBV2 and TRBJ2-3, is EPEVTQTPSHQVTQMGQEVILRCVPISNHLYFYWYRQILGQKVEFLVSFYNNEISEKSEIFDDQFSVERPDGSNFTLKIRSTKLEDSAMYFCASSDLGLAGVGSTDTQYFGPGTRLTVL.

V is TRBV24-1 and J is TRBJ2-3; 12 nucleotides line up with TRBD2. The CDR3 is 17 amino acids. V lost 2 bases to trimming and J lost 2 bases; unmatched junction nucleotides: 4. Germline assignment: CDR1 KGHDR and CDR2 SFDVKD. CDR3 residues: CATSDSGTSGFTDTQYF. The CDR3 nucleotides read TGTGCCACCAGTGATTCCGGGACTAGCGGGTTCACAGATACGCAGTATTTT.

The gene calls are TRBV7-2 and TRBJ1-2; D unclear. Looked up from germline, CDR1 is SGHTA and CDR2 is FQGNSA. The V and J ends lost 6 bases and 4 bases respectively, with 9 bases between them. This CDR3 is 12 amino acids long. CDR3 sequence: CASRSDLYGYTF. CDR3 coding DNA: TGTGCCAGCAGGTCAGATCTCTATGGCTACACCTTC. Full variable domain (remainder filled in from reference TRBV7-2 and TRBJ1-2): GAGVSQSPSNKVTEKGKDVELRCDPISGHTALYWYRQSLGQGLEFLIYFQGNSAPDKSGLPSDRFSAERTGGSVSTLTIQRTQQEDSAVYLCASRSDLYGYTFGSGTRLTVV.

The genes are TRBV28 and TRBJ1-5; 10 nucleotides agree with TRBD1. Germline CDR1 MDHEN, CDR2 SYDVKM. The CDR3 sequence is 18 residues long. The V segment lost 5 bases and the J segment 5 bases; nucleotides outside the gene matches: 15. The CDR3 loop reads CASSPRGTGTGVDQPQHF. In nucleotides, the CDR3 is TGTGCCAGCAGTCCCAGGGGAACCGGGACAGGGGTTGATCAGCCCCAGCATTTT.

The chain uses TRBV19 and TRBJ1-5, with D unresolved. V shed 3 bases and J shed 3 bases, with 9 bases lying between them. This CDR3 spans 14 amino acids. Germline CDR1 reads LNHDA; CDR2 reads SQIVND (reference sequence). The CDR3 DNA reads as TGTGCCAGTAGTATGATGAGGGCCAATCAGCCCCAGCATTTT. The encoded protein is CASSMMRANQPQHF.

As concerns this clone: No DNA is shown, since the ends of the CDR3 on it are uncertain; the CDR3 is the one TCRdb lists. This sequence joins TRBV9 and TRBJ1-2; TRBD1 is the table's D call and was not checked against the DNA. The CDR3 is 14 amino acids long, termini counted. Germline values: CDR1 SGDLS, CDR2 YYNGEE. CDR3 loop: CASSPFGTGTVPTF.